The present T cell receptor beta chain was sequenced within a study of response to subunit inactivated influenza vaccine. CDR1 is SEHNR, CDR2 FQNEAQ, per germline (reference sequence). V shed 5 bases and J 0 bases; nucleotides not matched to a gene: 5. The CDR3 length is 17 residues. In TCRdb, the RT-PCR reads were re-called with MiXCR into one record per CDR3 protein. The data contain 150,000 to 200,000 distinct CDR3 sequences, more than 10% of them seen just once; the ten biggest clones take up 25% to 30%. This same sample was also part of a study on T cells expressing NK-cell markers. That publication notes: UMIs were included in TCR beta cDNA generated by 5'RACE template switching. Among eight sequenced donors, seven carried HCMV seropositivity while one was seronegative. A range of about 1.0-8% of CD8+ T cells consisted of dominant NKG2C+ clonotypes in several donors.

The chain has TRBV7-9 and TRBJ2-1, with 12 positions matching TRBD2. Source: CD8+ T cells sorted from PBMCs, taken less than 13 days after vaccination. The clonotype originates from a man aged 50 or older who received an inactivated influenza vaccine. The CDR3 region has the DNA TGTGCCAGCAGCGATACTAGCGGGAGGAGCTCCTACAATGAGCAGTTCTTC. Translation gives CASSDTSGRSSYNEQFF.